These T cell receptor beta chains were read from a single sample in a study of blood T cell repertoires in COVID-19. TCRdb keeps only in-frame clones here, not all; method: immunoSEQ multiplex PCR. The sample carries a few hundred thousand clones, 89% recorded once. The sequenced material came from peripheral blood. These receptors all come from a woman aged 60-70 years with acute or convalescent COVID-19. Each CDR3 is given with its conserved first and last residue. The D gene is left open where the match is weak. Some rows have no size entry. The others give once, few or many, or a class for an expanded clone.

length	D	size	V	J	DNA	CDR3
14	NA	NA	TRBV28	TRBJ1-1	TGTGCCAGCAGTTCAGACCGGAGGCGAACTGAAGCTTTCTTT	CASSSDRRRTEAFF
17	TRBD1	NA	TRBV28	TRBJ2-7	TGTGCCAGCAGTCCAACCTTGGCGACAGGGGCTTTTAACGAGCAGTACTTC	CASSPTLATGAFNEQYF
15	TRBD1	NA	TRBV7-8	TRBJ1-5	TGTGCCAGCAGATCGGGACAGGGAGCAAGTCAGCCCCAGCATTTT	CASRSGQGASQPQHF
12	NA	many	TRBV19	TRBJ2-1	TGTGCCAGTGGGCCAAACTACAATGAGCAGTTCTTC	CASGPNYNEQFF
18	TRBD2	NA	TRBV5-6	TRBJ2-1	TGTGCCAGCAGATCCGGGCCAGTCGGGACTAGCGGGAACAATGAGCAGTTCTTC	CASRSGPVGTSGNNEQFF
14	NA	NA	TRBV20-1	TRBJ2-1	TGCAGTGCTAGTAGGCCAGGGCGTTCCAATGAGCAGTTCTTC	CSASRPGRSNEQFF
17	TRBD1	NA	TRBV27	TRBJ1-5	TGTGCCAGCAGTCCAGCAGGGACAGGGAGGTTCAATCAGCCCCAGCATTTT	CASSPAGTGRFNQPQHF
16	NA	NA	TRBV5-4	TRBJ2-2	TGTGCCAGCAGCTTGTGGAAGGGGGGGGCCTCCGGGGAGCTGTTTTTT	CASSLWKGGASGELFF
15	TRBD1	once	TRBV5-1	TRBJ1-2	TGCGCCAGCAGCCGAGTGGGACAGGGGGCAACCGGCTACACCTTC	CASSRVGQGATGYTF
15	TRBD2	NA	TRBV5-6	TRBJ2-1	TGTGCCAGCAGCTTAACTCCGGGACTAGGGTATGAGCAGTTCTTC	CASSLTPGLGYEQFF
16	TRBD1	NA	TRBV15	TRBJ2-4	TGTGCCACCAGCAGAGGTGGGACAGTAGCCAAAAACATTCAGTACTTC	CATSRGGTVAKNIQYF
11	NA	NA	TRBV6-5	TRBJ2-7	TGTGCCAGCAGACACCTCTACGAGCAGTACTTC	CASRHLYEQYF
15	NA	NA	TRBV6-4	TRBJ2-3	TGTGCCAGCAGTGAGGTGGCTAGCGCAGCAGATACGCAGTATTTT	CASSEVASAADTQYF
15	TRBD1	NA	TRBV18	TRBJ2-7	TGTGCCAGCTCAAGACCTACAGGGGGCGTCTACGAGCAGTACTTC	CASSRPTGGVYEQYF
15	NA	NA	TRBV4-1	TRBJ2-7	TGCGCCAGCAGCCAAGAGGCAGGGGGGCACTACGAGCAGTACTTC	CASSQEAGGHYEQYF
12	NA	NA	TRBV28	TRBJ1-2	TGTGCCAGCAGAGGGGCGAGCTATGGCTACACCTTC	CASRGASYGYTF
15	TRBD1	once	TRBV7-3	TRBJ2-2	TGTGCCAGCAGCTTACAAGGACAGGGATCCGGGGAGCTGTTTTTT	CASSLQGQGSGELFF
19	TRBD1	NA	TRBV18	TRBJ1-4	TGTGCCAGCTCACCACTGGGGCCAGGGGGCTCCGTAACTAATGAAAAACTGTTTTTT	CASSPLGPGGSVTNEKLFF
14	NA	once	TRBV28	TRBJ1-5	TGTGCCAGCAGCGACAGTGATAGCAATCAGCCCCAGCATTTT	CASSDSDSNQPQHF
19	TRBD1	NA	TRBV2	TRBJ2-6	TGTGCCAGCAGTGAAAATAGACAGGGGGGATCCTCTGGGGCCAACGTCCTGACTTTC	CASSENRQGGSSGANVLTF
14	TRBD1	NA	TRBV5-1	TRBJ2-7	TGCGCCAGCAGCTCCAGGACAGGGGGAAGGGAGCAGTACTTC	CASSSRTGGREQYF
17	NA	few	TRBV9	TRBJ1-1	TGTGCCAGCAGCGGGAACCAGGGGAAGGAGATGAACACTGAAGCTTTCTTT	CASSGNQGKEMNTEAFF
15	TRBD2	NA	TRBV5-1	TRBJ2-3	TGCGCCAGTGATTCGGCTAGCGGTTACACAGATACGCAGTATTTT	CASDSASGYTDTQYF
15	TRBD1	few	TRBV19	TRBJ1-1	TGTGCCAGTAGTATAGATGGGACAGGGTTCACTGAAGCTTTCTTT	CASSIDGTGFTEAFF
15	TRBD1	NA	TRBV27	TRBJ2-3	TGTGCCAGCAGGCACAGGGGGTTTGTCACAGATACGCAGTATTTT	CASRHRGFVTDTQYF
13	TRBD1	NA	TRBV7-2	TRBJ2-5	TGTGCCATCGCCCATGACAGGGGAGAGACCCAGTACTTC	CAIAHDRGETQYF
13	NA	NA	TRBV5-8	TRBJ1-2	TGTGCCAGCAGCTTGGTCTTTGACTATGGCTACACCTTC	CASSLVFDYGYTF
19	TRBD1	once	TRBV24-1	TRBJ2-7	TGTGCCACCAGTGATTTACCTTCCCTGAGCGGGACAGGGCCCTACGAGCAGTACTTC	CATSDLPSLSGTGPYEQYF
15	TRBD2	NA	TRBV9	TRBJ2-1	TGTGCCAGCAGCGTAGGTCGGGGGGCCTACAATGAGCAGTTCTTC	CASSVGRGAYNEQFF
13	NA	once	TRBV12-5	TRBJ1-1	TGTGCTAGTGGTTTCTTCGGTCGGGGTGAAGCTTTCTTT	CASGFFGRGEAFF
13	NA	NA	TRBV7-2	TRBJ1-2	TGTGCCAGCAGCTTAAGGGAGATCGGTGGCTACACCTTC	CASSLREIGGYTF
15	TRBD1	once	TRBV3-1/TRBV3-2	TRBJ1-1	TGTGCCAGCAGCCCAACCCGACAGGGGAGCACTGAAGCTTTCTTT	CASSPTRQGSTEAFF
16	NA	few	TRBV5-1	TRBJ1-3	TGCGCCAGCAGCTTGGGGCCGGGGGGATCTGGAAACACCATATATTTT	CASSLGPGGSGNTIYF
14	NA	NA	TRBV5-1	TRBJ1-1	TGCGCCAGCAGCTTGGGAGGGACTAAGGGTGAAGCTTTCTTT	CASSLGGTKGEAFF
14	NA	once	TRBV30	TRBJ1-6	TGTGCCTGGAGTTCCCAGACGGGTGGGTCACCCCTCCACTTT	CAWSSQTGGSPLHF
16	TRBD1	once	TRBV4-2	TRBJ2-4	TGTGCCAGCAGCCAAACTCGGACAGGAACCAAAAACATTCAGTACTTC	CASSQTRTGTKNIQYF
11	NA	NA	TRBV9	TRBJ2-1	TGTGCCAGCAGCGTTCGGAATGAGCAGTTCTTC	CASSVRNEQFF
14	NA	NA	TRBV3-1/TRBV3-2	TRBJ2-5	TGTGCCAGCAGCCTACGGACTTCACAAGAGACCCAGTACTTC	CASSLRTSQETQYF
15	NA	NA	TRBV2	TRBJ2-7	TGTGCCAGCAGTGAAGCGCTTCAGACAGTCGGGGAGCAGTACTTC	CASSEALQTVGEQYF
14	NA	NA	TRBV18	TRBJ2-2	TGTGCCAGCTCACCTTCCGGGAACACCGGGGAGCTGTTTTTT	CASSPSGNTGELFF
15	NA	few	TRBV6-2/TRBV6-3	TRBJ1-1	TGTGCCAGCAGTTACGGACCGGGCAGGGCTGATGAAGCTTTCTTT	CASSYGPGRADEAFF
13	NA	NA	TRBV6-2/TRBV6-3	TRBJ2-3	TGTGCCAGCAGTTACTCGAGGCCAGATACGCAGTATTTT	CASSYSRPDTQYF
13	NA	NA	TRBV2	TRBJ1-2	TGTGCCAGCAGCATACAGGGTCGATATGGCTACACCTTC	CASSIQGRYGYTF
15	NA	NA	TRBV5-1	TRBJ2-7	TGCGCCAGCAGCTTGGGGACTCTCAATTCCTACGAGCAGTACTTC	CASSLGTLNSYEQYF
12	NA	NA	TRBV29-1	TRBJ2-2	TGCAGCGTTGGCCGAGAAACCGGGGAGCTGTTTTTT	CSVGRETGELFF
15	NA	NA	TRBV2	TRBJ1-2	TGTGCCAGCAGGTCACTAATGGGGGCGAAGGATGGCTACACCTTC	CASRSLMGAKDGYTF
11	NA	NA	TRBV29-1	TRBJ2-2	TGCAGCGTTGCCGGGGCCGGGGAGCTGTTTTTT	CSVAGAGELFF
13	NA	NA	TRBV5-6	TRBJ1-2	TGTGCCAGCAGCTTAAGGAGGGGCAGGGGCTACACCTTC	CASSLRRGRGYTF
15	NA	NA	TRBV6-5	TRBJ1-5	TGTGCCAGCAGTTATTCCGTAGGGGGGGGTTGGACCCAGCATTTT	CASSYSVGGGWTQHF
13	NA	NA	TRBV20-1	TRBJ1-5	TGCAGTGCTAGTTCGGGGGGTAATCAGCCCCAGCATTTT	CSASSGGNQPQHF
13	NA	NA	TRBV6-2/TRBV6-3	TRBJ1-5	TGTGCCAGCAGTTTAGAGGGCCTCGCGGCCCAGCATTTT	CASSLEGLAAQHF
11	NA	NA	TRBV6-1	TRBJ2-7	TGTGCCAGCAGTGATGTTAATGAGCAGTACTTC	CASSDVNEQYF
19	NA	NA	TRBV28	TRBJ2-6	TGTGCCAGCAGTTTCCCCCACTCAAGACAGATCTCTGGGGCCAACGTCCTGACTTTC	CASSFPHSRQISGANVLTF
13	NA	NA	TRBV9	TRBJ2-3	TGTGCCAGCAGCCTCCTCAGCACAGATACGCAGTATTTT	CASSLLSTDTQYF
15	TRBD2	NA	TRBV15	TRBJ2-1	TGTGCCACCATCAAAGGGGCGGGAGGGGTCGATGAGCAGTTCTTC	CATIKGAGGVDEQFF